Presented here are 30 T cell receptor beta chains from one specimen sequenced in a study of OX40 agonist ivuxolimab in advanced cancers. Sequencing was performed with immunoSEQ multiplex PCR; in TCRdb, only in-frame clones are kept and a portion is missing. The sample contains about 46,000 clones, 70% to 85% of which appear only once. The sequencing used CD4+ or CD8+ T cells sorted from blood, collected in a trial of the OX40 agonist ivuxolimab. The receptors were sampled from an adult with an advanced solid tumor such as melanoma, head and neck, liver or kidney cancer.

The chain carries TRBV5-8 and TRBJ2-5; D may match TRBD1 or TRBD2 (5 bases each). V lost 4 bases and J 7 bases, leaving 17 bases between the germline ends. This CDR3 has 14 residues. From germline, CDR1 is SGHTS and CDR2 YDEGEE. The DNA for the CDR3 is TGTGCCAGCAGCCCGACTGGGGCAGGGAGGACCCAGTACTTC. Protein: CASSPTGAGRTQYF.

This chain uses TRBV15 with TRBJ1-3, with a possible D match to TRBD1 (6 bases). CDR1 and CDR2 (germline): LNHNV, YYDKDF (reference sequence). This CDR3 spans 16 amino acids. V lost 11 bases to trimming and J lost 0 bases, with 20 bases between them. DNA for the CDR3: TGTGCCGCCGGGGGGCGGGGGGTAAGCTCTGGAAACACCATATATTTT. Its protein is CAAGGRGVSSGNTIYF.

The rearrangement uses TRBV5-6 and TRBJ1-2; D is unclear. V lost 4 bases and J lost 8, with 18 bases in between. Germline CDR1 and CDR2: SGHDT and YYEEEE. The length of the CDR3 is 14 residues. CDR3 nucleotides: TGTGCCAGCAGCCCGCCGGGTCCCGCGGGAGGCTACACCTTC. It is translated as CASSPPGPAGGYTF.

Of note for this clone: A junction boundary mismatches the germline segment, possibly from a read error. The V gene is TRBV10-3, the J gene TRBJ2-7, with unresolved D. CDR1 ENHRY and CDR2 SYGVKD come from the germline V gene. The CDR3 runs 10 residues. This CDR3 reads CAIREWEQYF. The CDR3 DNA reads TGTGCCATCAGGGAGTGGGAGCAGTACTTC.

The chain uses TRBV5-4 and TRBJ2-3; D may be TRBD2 (6 bases). The ends were cut back, 2 bases at V and 5 bases at J, with 18 bases in the middle. The CDR3 length is 16 residues. CDR1 SGHNT and CDR2 YYREEE come from the germline V gene (reference sequence). CDR3 DNA: TGTGCCAGCAGCTTACGAGGGCGGGGTCGGGGAGATACGCAGTATTTT. As protein: CASSLRGRGRGDTQYF.

This chain uses TRBV6-1 with TRBJ2-2; D assignment may be TRBD1 or TRBD2 (5 bases each). V was trimmed by 6 bases and J by 5 bases, leaving 13 bases between them. Germline V lookup: CDR1 MNHNS, CDR2 SASEGT. There are 14 residues in the CDR3. This chain's CDR3 is CASRDQGVTGELFF. CDR3 sequence (DNA): TGTGCCAGCAGAGATCAGGGAGTGACCGGGGAGCTGTTTTTT.

A single count supports this clone. This chain links TRBV11-2 with TRBJ1-2; D gene unclear. CDR1 is SGHAT and CDR2 is FQNNGV in the germline V gene. Trimming stripped 5 bases from V and 4 bases from J, with 8 bases between. The CDR3 is 12 residues long. This chain's CDR3 is CASSIGSYGYTF. In nucleotides, the CDR3 is TGTGCCAGCAGCATTGGAAGCTATGGCTACACCTTC.

The rearrangement joins TRBV2 to TRBJ1-1; D gene uncertain. The CDR3 runs to 13 residues. Looked up from germline, CDR1 is SNHLY and CDR2 is FYNNEI. The V gene lost 0 bases and the J gene lost 4 bases, with 6 bases spanning the gap. Here the CDR3 reads CASSEAPLTEAFF. In nucleotides, the CDR3 is TGTGCCAGCAGTGAAGCGCCTCTCACTGAAGCTTTCTTT.

The J gene is TRBJ1-1, the V gene TRBV9; D unresolved. V dropped 6 bases and J dropped 1 base, with 13 bases sitting between them. CDR1 and CDR2 (germline): SGDLS, YYNGEE. The CDR3 consists of 14 residues. The CDR3 protein is CASKSERGNTEAFF. The CDR3 DNA sequence: TGTGCCAGCAAGTCCGAGCGGGGGAACACTGAAGCTTTCTTT.

The V gene is TRBV18, the J gene TRBJ2-7; 7 bases map to TRBD1. Germline V lookup: CDR1 KGHSH, CDR2 LQKENI. The trim removed 6 bases at V and 5 bases at J, leaving 7 bases unmatched. CDR3 length equals 13 residues. The CDR3 loop reads CASSAGQANEQYF. In DNA, the CDR3 is TGTGCCAGCTCCGCCGGACAGGCCAACGAGCAGTACTTC.

The V call is TRBV11-2, the J call TRBJ2-1, with D possibly TRBD1 on 5 matching bases. This CDR3 has 17 amino acids. Trimming left V 1 base short and J 0 bases short, with 13 bases between. Germline CDR1 is SGHAT and CDR2 is FQNNGV. The CDR3 loop reads CASSLVGPRGSYNEQFF. Written as DNA, the CDR3 is TGTGCCAGCAGCTTAGTGGGGCCTAGGGGCTCCTACAATGAGCAGTTCTTC.

This chain joins TRBV28 and TRBJ1-2; tentative D call: TRBD1 (6 bases). V gave up 1 base and J gave up 8 bases, with 17 bases separating them. CDR3 size: 15 residues. The V gene's germline CDR1 is MDHEN and CDR2 SYDVKM. The CDR3 DNA is TGTGCCAGCAGTTTATCCGCTAGGGGGGTGAGAGGCTACACCTTC. Encoded protein: CASSLSARGVRGYTF.

V is TRBV4-1 and J is TRBJ1-1; D possibly corresponds to TRBD1 (5 bases). The CDR3 spans 17 residues. CDR1 is MGHRA, CDR2 YSYEKL, per germline. Trimming stripped 6 bases from V and 1 base from J, with 21 bases between. The CDR3 region has the DNA TGCGCCAGCAGAACGACAGATTTGTTTATATCGAACACTGAAGCTTTCTTT. Protein product: CASRTTDLFISNTEAFF.

The V call is TRBV4-2, the J call TRBJ1-1; 7 bases fit TRBD1. This CDR3 contains 12 residues. Germline V gene sequence: CDR1 LGHNA, CDR2 YNFKEQ. J was trimmed by 10 bases and V by 5 bases; bases with no gene match: 7. The chain's CDR3 is CASSLDRHGAFF. CDR3 coding DNA: TGTGCCAGCAGCTTGGACAGGCACGGAGCTTTCTTT.

This sequence joins TRBV7-8 and TRBJ1-2; 8 bases fit TRBD1. CDR1 is SGHVS and CDR2 is FQNEAQ in the germline V gene. The CDR3 has 14 residues. Unmatched junction bases numbered 5, after V lost 6 bases and J lost 2 bases. DNA for the CDR3: TGTGCCAGCAGTGGGACAGGAACCAACTATGGCTACACCTTC. It is translated as CASSGTGTNYGYTF.

The chain uses TRBV9 and TRBJ2-3; D remains ambiguous. This CDR3 contains 13 residues. V was pared by 4 bases and J by 0 bases, with 6 bases between. Germline CDR1 is SGDLS and CDR2 is YYNGEE. The CDR3 loop is CASSPTSTDTQYF. The CDR3 region has the DNA TGTGCCAGCAGCCCCACCAGCACAGATACGCAGTATTTT.

The rearrangement joins TRBV6-5 to TRBJ2-1; unclear D gene. CDR3 length: 13 amino acids. V was cut by 2 bases and J by 4 bases, with 6 bases left in between. Germline loops: CDR1 MNHEY, CDR2 SVGAGI. The CDR3 loop is CASSYTQYNEQFF. DNA of the CDR3: TGTGCCAGCAGTTACACCCAGTACAATGAGCAGTTCTTC.

The J gene is TRBJ1-1, the V gene TRBV18; D is undetermined. There are 15 residues in the CDR3. CDR1 is KGHSH, CDR2 LQKENI, per germline. V lost 2 bases to trimming and J lost 0 bases, with 10 bases between them. This CDR3 reads CASSPIGRMNTEAFF. The CDR3 nucleotides read TGTGCCAGCTCACCAATCGGACGGATGAACACTGAAGCTTTCTTT.

This chain joins TRBV27 and TRBJ1-6; D is uncertain. The CDR3 has 15 residues. CDR1 is MNHEY, CDR2 SMNVEV, per germline (reference sequence). The ends were cut back, 5 bases at V and 0 bases at J, with 8 bases in the middle. The CDR3 DNA reads as TGTGCCAGCAGTGCCGATGGCTCCTATAATTCACCCCTCCACTTT. This translates into CASSADGSYNSPLHF.

The CDR3 sequence: CASSLVGGTNTEAFF. CDR3 coding DNA: TGCGCCAGCAGCTTGGTCGGGGGCACGAACACTGAAGCTTTCTTT. The chain joins TRBV5-1 to TRBJ1-1; D may be TRBD1 (6 bases). From germline, CDR1 is SGHRS and CDR2 YFSETQ. CDR3 length: 15 residues. Trimming cost V 0 bases and J 1 base, with 10 bases left between them.

The V and J genes are TRBV11-2 and TRBJ1-4; D unclear. This CDR3 region has 14 residues. CDR1 is SGHAT, CDR2 FQNNGV, per germline. V lost 1 base to trimming and J lost 7 bases, with 10 bases between them. CDR3 coding DNA: TGTGCCAGCAGCTTAGTCATACCAAGTGAAAAACTGTTTTTT. It translates to CASSLVIPSEKLFF.

This chain uses TRBV7-9 with TRBJ2-7; 9 bases are a match to TRBD1. Looked up from germline, CDR1 is SEHNR and CDR2 is FQNEAQ (reference sequence). The CDR3 loop spans 14 amino acids. The junction had 6 bases not matched to a gene; V was cut back by 6 bases and J by 3 bases. The CDR3 DNA reads TGTGCCAGCAGGGCAGGACAGGGGATCTACGAGCAGTACTTC. Amino acids: CASRAGQGIYEQYF. The full variable domain, completed using reference TRBV7-9 and TRBJ2-7, is DTGVSQNPRHKITKRGQNVTFRCDPISEHNRLYWYRQTLGQGPEFLTYFQNEAQLEKSRLLSDRFSAERPKGSFSTLEIQRTEQGDSAMYLCASRAGQGIYEQYFGPGTRLTVT.

This clone was seen only a few times. The rearrangement uses TRBV7-2 and TRBJ2-3; unclear D gene. The V and J ends lost 5 bases and 0 bases respectively, with 3 bases between them. CDR1 is SGHTA, CDR2 FQGNSA, per germline. The CDR3 consists of 12 residues. In DNA form, the CDR3 reads TGTGCCAGCAGCGGAAGCACAGATACGCAGTATTTT. Its translation is CASSGSTDTQYF.

The J gene is TRBJ2-4, the V gene TRBV18; D possibly uses TRBD1 or TRBD2 (7 bases each). V dropped 4 bases and J dropped 8 bases, with 21 bases sitting between them. There are 16 residues in the CDR3. From germline, CDR1 is KGHSH and CDR2 LQKENI. The CDR3 here is CASSLQGGGAIDIQYF. The CDR3 nucleotides read TGTGCCAGCTCACTCCAGGGAGGGGGCGCCATTGACATTCAGTACTTC.

This clone appeared a few times. The chain links TRBV7-9 to TRBJ1-2; 9 nucleotides match TRBD1. The CDR3 consists of 15 residues. The J segment lost 2 bases and the V segment lost 5 bases, leaving 6 bases of the junction unmatched. Germline loops: CDR1 SEHNR, CDR2 FQNEAQ (reference sequence). As DNA, the CDR3 is TGTGCCAGCAGCCCGGGACAGGGCGGCAACTATGGCTACACCTTC. Its protein product is CASSPGQGGNYGYTF.

A single count supports this clone. The V call is TRBV27, the J call TRBJ2-2; D possibly corresponds to TRBD1 (5 bases). Trimming cost V 5 bases and J 9 bases, with 13 bases left between them. CDR3 length: 13 residues. Per germline, CDR1 MNHEY and CDR2 SMNVEV (reference sequence). In DNA, the CDR3 is TGTGCCAGCAGTCCCAGGGTTTCCAGGGAGCTGTTTTTT. Protein product: CASSPRVSRELFF.

J is TRBJ2-6 and V is TRBV5-6, with D possibly matching TRBD1 (6 bases). The germline V gene encodes CDR1 SGHDT and CDR2 YYEEEE. The V and J ends lost 4 bases and 0 bases respectively, with 17 bases between them. The CDR3 length is 18 residues. DNA for the CDR3: TGTGCCAGCAGCCCCGGACAGTTCAGAACCTCTGGGGCCAACGTCCTGACTTTC. Protein product: CASSPGQFRTSGANVLTF.

The rearrangement joins TRBV13 to TRBJ1-1, with D possibly being TRBD1 (5 bases). V dropped 3 bases and J dropped 2 bases, with 16 bases sitting between them. Germline CDR1 reads PRHDT; CDR2 reads FYEKMQ (reference sequence). The CDR3 runs 16 residues. CDR3 residues: CASSLRGRGVNTEAFF. CDR3 coding DNA: TGTGCCAGCAGCTTGCGAGGGAGGGGCGTTAACACTGAAGCTTTCTTT.

The chain has TRBV5-4 and TRBJ2-7; the D gene is possibly TRBD1 (5 bases). Germline-derived CDR1 and CDR2 are SGHNT and YYREEE (reference sequence). There are 10 residues in the CDR3. Trimming took off 7 bases at V and 11 bases at J, with 13 bases between the two ends. DNA for the CDR3: TGTGCCAGCGGATCCGAACAGGAGTACTTC. As protein: CASGSEQEYF.

The gene calls are TRBV6-5 and TRBJ2-7; 8 bases line up with TRBD1. Trimming cost V 5 bases and J 2 bases; bases outside gene matches: 2. The length of the CDR3 is 13 residues. The germline V gene encodes CDR1 MNHEY and CDR2 SVGAGI. Written as DNA, the CDR3 is TGTGCCAGCAGTCGGACAGGGACCTACGAGCAGTACTTC. Translated, it gives CASSRTGTYEQYF.